Listed below are T cell receptor beta chains from one sample, sequenced in a study of blood T cell repertoires in COVID-19. The repertoire was sequenced with immunoSEQ multiplex PCR; TCRdb's copy has only in-frame clones and lacks some. The table has 35,000 to 45,000 clones, around 80% seen once. Sequencing used peripheral blood. The receptors were gathered from a man aged 55 to 69 with acute or convalescent COVID-19. CDR3s include the opening cysteine and the closing phenylalanine or tryptophan. The D gene is left open where the match is weak. A clone size is listed for some rows: how often the clone was seen (once, few, many), or a class if it is expanded.

V,J,D,size,CDR3,DNA
TRBV29-1,TRBJ1-4,.,few,CSVSLMGSVDEKLFF,TGCAGCGTTTCTCTGATGGGCTCGGTAGATGAAAAACTGTTTTTT
TRBV6-5,TRBJ2-1,TRBD2,.,CASSYAILAEQFF,TGTGCCAGCAGTTACGCCATACTAGCGGAGCAGTTCTTC
TRBV5-5,TRBJ1-5,.,.,CASSLGVNGNQPQHF,TGTGCCAGCAGCTTGGGAGTTAATGGCAATCAGCCCCAGCATTTT
TRBV3-1/TRBV3-2,TRBJ1-2,.,.,CASSQVQMGAGGYTF,TGTGCCAGCAGCCAAGTACAGATGGGGGCCGGGGGCTACACCTTC
TRBV10-1,TRBJ2-1,TRBD2,few,CASSTTSGSDEQFF,TGCGCCAGCAGTACTACTAGCGGGAGCGATGAGCAGTTCTTC
TRBV7-7,TRBJ2-1,TRBD1,.,CASSLVLTGVGGEQFF,TGTGCTAGCAGCTTAGTTCTGACAGGGGTAGGCGGTGAGCAGTTCTTC
TRBV5-6,TRBJ1-6,.,.,CASSFQGPPLHF,TGTGCCAGCAGCTTCCAGGGTCCACCCCTCCACTTT
TRBV27,TRBJ2-3,TRBD2,.,CASSPTSGPTTDTQYF,TGTGCCAGCAGTCCGACTAGCGGGCCTACCACAGATACGCAGTATTTT
TRBV5-3,TRBJ1-5,TRBD1,.,CARRARDSGNNQPQHF,TGTGCCAGAAGAGCTCGGGACAGTGGGAACAATCAGCCCCAGCATTTT
TRBV29-1,TRBJ1-1,.,.,CSGNRANTEAFF,TGCAGCGGAAACAGGGCGAACACTGAAGCTTTCTTT
TRBV2,TRBJ1-4,.,.,CASSELWGQEEKLFF,TGTGCCAGCAGTGAGCTGTGGGGGCAGGAAGAAAAACTGTTTTTT
TRBV18,TRBJ2-5,.,.,CASSLDPKETQYF,TGTGCCAGCTCATTAGATCCTAAAGAGACCCAGTACTTC
TRBV3-1/TRBV3-2,TRBJ2-2,TRBD2,.,CASSQGAGGLTGELFF,TGTGCCAGCAGCCAGGGGGCGGGAGGTTTGACCGGGGAGCTGTTTTTT
TRBV19,TRBJ2-7,TRBD2,.,CASPTPPGGPFWEQYF,TGTGCCAGTCCCACCCCGCCGGGGGGTCCCTTTTGGGAGCAGTACTTC
TRBV19,TRBJ1-5,.,.,CASSISSGPRPQHF,TGTGCCAGTAGTATTTCTTCGGGTCCAAGGCCCCAGCATTTT
TRBV10-3,TRBJ2-1,TRBD2,once,CAISESRLAGAMLNEQFF,TGTGCCATCAGTGAGTCGCGACTAGCGGGAGCTATGCTGAATGAGCAGTTCTTC
TRBV29-1,TRBJ1-2,TRBD1,.,CSVVQQGADGYTF,TGCAGCGTTGTTCAACAGGGGGCTGATGGCTACACCTTC
TRBV5-1,TRBJ2-5,.,.,CASSFNAGSETQYF,TGCGCCAGCAGCTTTAATGCGGGGTCGGAGACCCAGTACTTC
TRBV14,TRBJ1-1,.,once,CASSLPRTREAFF,TGTGCCAGCAGCCTCCCTAGGACACGAGAAGCTTTCTTT
TRBV7-2,TRBJ2-7,.,.,CASSLKQGYEQYF,TGTGCCAGCAGCTTGAAACAGGGCTACGAGCAGTACTTC
TRBV5-1,TRBJ2-1,TRBD1,.,CASRAGTGNNEQFF,TGCGCCAGCAGAGCCGGGACAGGGAACAATGAGCAGTTCTTC
TRBV6-5,TRBJ1-3,.,.,CASTLIQGSFNTIYF,TGTGCCAGCACCCTAATACAGGGAAGCTTCAACACCATATATTTT
TRBV29-1,TRBJ2-2,TRBD1,.,CSAVGQGYTGELFF,TGCAGCGCCGTGGGACAGGGTTACACCGGGGAGCTGTTTTTT
TRBV11-3,TRBJ2-1,TRBD2,.,CASSPRGLAGGIDYNEQFF,TGTGCCAGCAGCCCGAGAGGACTAGCGGGAGGGATAGACTACAATGAGCAGTTCTTC
TRBV7-2,TRBJ1-2,.,.,CASSLERLQGQIYGYTF,TGTGCCAGCAGCTTAGAGAGGTTGCAAGGACAGATCTATGGCTACACCTTC
TRBV5-1,TRBJ2-5,TRBD2,.,CASTVGTGTRRETQYF,TGCGCCAGCACCGTTGGGACCGGGACTAGGCGAGAGACCCAGTACTTC